Detailed here is one TCR beta chain. CD45RO-negative, CCR7-positively selected cells formed the naive CD8 fraction, excluding terminally differentiated effector memory CD45RA+ cells. Donation came from healthy HIV-negative adults that had no recent acute infections or vaccinations. The data originate from a study of shared clonotypes between healthy human individuals. From germline, CDR1 is SGHAT and CDR2 FQNNGV. This CDR3 region has 13 residues. The J segment lost 3 bases and the V segment lost 6 bases, leaving 5 bases of the junction unmatched. Assay used: immunoSEQ multiplex PCR; TCRdb lists only in-frame clones, some missing. Of about 2 million clones listed, approximately 95% were seen once; the top ten hold 1.2%.

Source material: naive CD8+ T cells sorted from blood. The sequence was collected from a man aged 18-30 years in good health. The V call is TRBV11-2, the J call TRBJ2-7, with 7 bases that match TRBD1. The CDR3 DNA follows: TGTGCCAGCAGTTGGGACAGCAACTACGAGCAGTACTTC. This encodes CASSWDSNYEQYF.